This TCR beta chain was obtained from a study of T cell responses to AZD1222 COVID-19 vaccine. Study-wide findings and caveats: Repertoires in all cases were sampled only once the peak T cell response had passed. Seropositive AZD1222 recipients at baseline numbered only 5 or 6.

Assay: immunoSEQ multiplex PCR; the TCRdb copy retains only in-frame clones and omits some. The sample records about 120,000 clones, 88% being singletons. Turning to this clone: Its antigen is as yet unknown.

Deletions cut 4 bases from V and 7 bases from J, with 21 bases between. Germline CDR1 SGHTS, CDR2 YDEGEE. CDR3 size: 16 residues. The source was peripheral blood, collected on day 0 of AZD1222 vaccination. The source is an adult in good health. The chain joins TRBV5-8 to TRBJ1-3, with D possibly TRBD1 on 5 matching bases. For the CDR3, the DNA is TGTGCCAGCAGCCTTGGAACGCTCGGGACGGGGAACACCATATATTTT. It specifies CASSLGTLGTGNTIYF.